This T cell receptor (beta chain) was recorded in a study of shared clonotypes between healthy human individuals. Study overall: Donors consisted of a couple of women and a few men between 18 and 49. Overall study findings and caveats: Rarefaction demonstrated incomplete sorted-subset sequencing despite large depth.

Here immunoSEQ multiplex PCR was the method, and the copy in TCRdb shows in-frame clones only, minus some. The sample gives 2 million to 2.5 million clones, approximately 95% of which show up once; 0.39% is in the top ten. This CDR3 is built from 15 residues. The germline CDR1 and CDR2 sequences are SNHLY and FYNNEI. Between the trimmed V and J ends, which lost 8 bases and 1 base, there was a span of 15 bases. A note on this clone: The antigen remains undetermined.

The rearrangement links TRBV2 to TRBJ2-4, with a possible D match to TRBD2 (5 bases). The sequence was obtained from a young man in good health. Some clones in this sample may be carry-over from other donors' samples. Material: naive CD4+ T cells from PBMCs. As to subset: CD45RA+ positively selected. CDR3 residues: CASVEGDGAKNIQYF. In DNA, the CDR3 is TGTGCCAGCGTAGAGGGAGATGGGGCCAAAAACATTCAGTACTTC.